Reported below is one T cell receptor beta chain. Its antigen is undetermined. The entry originates in a study of CD8+ T cells in alopecia areata. Study-wide results and caveats: Normal scalp had lower clonality than lesional scalp, with alopecia totalis/universalis lesions showing this most strongly. TCR sharing across patients was less clear than in mice, possibly HLA-related.

Sequencing used cDNA as its template, made by extracting RNA and reverse transcribing it. Generated by immunoSEQ multiplex PCR, the TCRdb table keeps only in-frame clones and is missing some. The sample lists about 100,000 clones, roughly 60% occurring once. This CDR3 is 16 amino acids long. Trimming stripped 2 bases from V and 4 bases from J, with 17 bases between. From germline, CDR1 is MNHEY and CDR2 SVGAGI. Material for sequencing was CD8+ T cells sorted from blood. The chain employs TRBV6-5 and TRBJ2-5; D tentatively fits TRBD1 or TRBD2 (7 bases each). This receptor was identified in a human donor in good health. DNA of the CDR3: TGTGCCAGCAGTTACAGTCAGGGGGGGGCCGGAGAGACCCAGTACTTC. This codes for CASSYSQGGAGETQYF.